A selection of T cell receptor beta chains follows, all from one sample in a study of CD8+ T cells in alopecia areata. The repertoire was sequenced with immunoSEQ multiplex PCR; TCRdb's copy has only in-frame clones and lacks some. The repertoire has over 150,000 clones, 45% to 70% of them found once; the top ten carry around 5.1%. The source material was CD8+ T cells sorted from blood. These TCRs come from a human donor in good health. Each CDR3 is given with its conserved first and last residue. The order of the fields is CDR3 protein, CDR3 DNA, clone size, D gene, J gene, V gene. D genes are given only for firm matches. Clone size is stated in some rows and not others, as once, few, many or a class when expanded.

CDR3 protein: CASSPTDAGALQAYNEQFF; CDR3 DNA: TGTGCCAGCAGCCCAACCGACGCGGGGGCCCTTCAGGCCTACAATGAGCAGTTCTTC; clone size: NA; D gene: NA; J gene: TRBJ2-1; V gene: TRBV9
CDR3 protein: CASSLRASRVSYEQYF; CDR3 DNA: TGTGCCAGCAGTTTAAGAGCCTCCCGGGTGTCGTACGAGCAGTACTTC; clone size: NA; D gene: NA; J gene: TRBJ2-7; V gene: TRBV27
CDR3 protein: CASSQSSRPVYNSPLHF; CDR3 DNA: TGCGCCAGCAGTCAATCTTCCCGCCCGGTGTATAATTCACCCCTCCACTTT; clone size: NA; D gene: NA; J gene: TRBJ1-6; V gene: TRBV23-1
CDR3 protein: CASSLVSGGTDTQYF; CDR3 DNA: TGTGCCAGCAGCCTGGTTAGCGGGGGCACAGATACGCAGTATTTT; clone size: NA; D gene: TRBD2; J gene: TRBJ2-3; V gene: TRBV5-4
CDR3 protein: CSVEKTYYNEQFF; CDR3 DNA: TGCAGCGTTGAAAAGACATATTACAATGAGCAGTTCTTC; clone size: NA; D gene: NA; J gene: TRBJ2-1; V gene: TRBV29-1
CDR3 protein: CARDRGEETQYF; CDR3 DNA: TGTGCCCGGGACAGGGGCGAAGAGACCCAGTACTTC; clone size: NA; D gene: TRBD1; J gene: TRBJ2-5; V gene: TRBV2
CDR3 protein: CASTIPLAYEQYF; CDR3 DNA: TGTGCCAGCACCATCCCGCTAGCCTACGAGCAGTACTTC; clone size: NA; D gene: NA; J gene: TRBJ2-7; V gene: TRBV6-8
CDR3 protein: CSVEDRDSSYEQYF; CDR3 DNA: TGCAGCGTTGAAGATAGGGACTCCTCCTACGAGCAGTACTTC; clone size: few; D gene: NA; J gene: TRBJ2-7; V gene: TRBV29-1
CDR3 protein: CASSRIAVQTDTQYF; CDR3 DNA: TGTGCCAGCAGCCGGATAGCGGTACAAACAGATACGCAGTATTTT; clone size: NA; D gene: NA; J gene: TRBJ2-3; V gene: TRBV5-4
CDR3 protein: CASSLPGYQETQYF; CDR3 DNA: TGCGCCAGCAGCCTGCCAGGGTACCAAGAGACCCAGTACTTC; clone size: NA; D gene: NA; J gene: TRBJ2-5; V gene: TRBV4-1
CDR3 protein: CASRVSYEQYF; CDR3 DNA: TGTGCCAGCAGAGTCTCCTACGAGCAGTACTTC; clone size: few; D gene: NA; J gene: TRBJ2-7; V gene: TRBV6-1
CDR3 protein: CASSEGRDTQYF; CDR3 DNA: TGTGCCAGCAGTGAGGGAAGAGATACGCAGTATTTT; clone size: NA; D gene: NA; J gene: TRBJ2-3; V gene: TRBV25-1
CDR3 protein: CASSFTGEGDGAFF; CDR3 DNA: TGTGCCAGCAGTTTCACAGGGGAGGGAGACGGAGCTTTCTTT; clone size: NA; D gene: TRBD1; J gene: TRBJ1-1; V gene: TRBV6-5
CDR3 protein: CAWSKGLYEQYF; CDR3 DNA: TGTGCCTGGAGTAAGGGACTCTACGAGCAGTACTTC; clone size: NA; D gene: NA; J gene: TRBJ2-7; V gene: TRBV30
CDR3 protein: CASSFGGTGKDGYTF; CDR3 DNA: TGTGCCAGCAGCTTCGGGGGGACAGGGAAGGATGGCTACACCTTC; clone size: NA; D gene: TRBD1; J gene: TRBJ1-2; V gene: TRBV7-9
CDR3 protein: CASRAGTGNEAFF; CDR3 DNA: TGTGCCAGCAGGGCCGGGACAGGGAATGAAGCTTTCTTT; clone size: NA; D gene: TRBD1; J gene: TRBJ1-1; V gene: TRBV25-1
CDR3 protein: CASSLPAAGEGTYEQYF; CDR3 DNA: TGCGCCAGCAGCCTCCCGGCGGCGGGGGAAGGAACCTACGAGCAGTACTTC; clone size: NA; D gene: TRBD2; J gene: TRBJ2-7; V gene: TRBV5-1
CDR3 protein: CSVEDLIGKGNEQFF; CDR3 DNA: TGCAGCGTTGAAGATCTTATCGGGAAAGGCAATGAGCAGTTCTTC; clone size: few; D gene: NA; J gene: TRBJ2-1; V gene: TRBV29-1
CDR3 protein: CASSDHKSADTQYF; CDR3 DNA: TGTGCCAGCAGTGATCACAAATCCGCGGATACGCAGTATTTT; clone size: few; D gene: NA; J gene: TRBJ2-3; V gene: TRBV6-4
CDR3 protein: CASSGGRAGNTIYF; CDR3 DNA: TGTGCCAGCAGCGGTGGTAGGGCTGGAAACACCATATATTTT; clone size: few; D gene: NA; J gene: TRBJ1-3; V gene: TRBV9
CDR3 protein: CASSASGPGYGYTF; CDR3 DNA: TGTGCCAGCAGCGCCTCCGGCCCCGGCTATGGCTACACCTTC; clone size: NA; D gene: NA; J gene: TRBJ1-2; V gene: TRBV5-4
CDR3 protein: CASSLEGDPNSPLHF; CDR3 DNA: TGTGCCAGCAGTTTAGAAGGGGACCCTAATTCACCCCTCCACTTT; clone size: few; D gene: NA; J gene: TRBJ1-6; V gene: TRBV28
CDR3 protein: CASSSRQASTDTQYF; CDR3 DNA: TGTGCCAGCAGTTCTAGACAGGCGAGCACAGATACGCAGTATTTT; clone size: NA; D gene: NA; J gene: TRBJ2-3; V gene: TRBV2
CDR3 protein: CSVPSYLEQFF; CDR3 DNA: TGCAGCGTCCCTAGTTACCTTGAGCAGTTCTTC; clone size: few; D gene: NA; J gene: TRBJ2-1; V gene: TRBV29-1
CDR3 protein: CASSEWAGDNEQYF; CDR3 DNA: TGTGCCAGCAGTGAATGGGCAGGGGACAACGAGCAGTACTTC; clone size: few; D gene: NA; J gene: TRBJ2-7; V gene: TRBV2
CDR3 protein: CASSQLTGGAVGELFF; CDR3 DNA: TGTGCCAGCAGCCAGCTGACAGGGGGCGCTGTCGGGGAGCTGTTTTTT; clone size: NA; D gene: TRBD1; J gene: TRBJ2-2; V gene: TRBV7-2
CDR3 protein: CASSREQFF; CDR3 DNA: TGTGCCAGCAGCCGAGAGCAGTTCTTC; clone size: NA; D gene: NA; J gene: TRBJ2-1; V gene: TRBV7-9
CDR3 protein: CASRVDSPLHF; CDR3 DNA: TGTGCCAGCAGGGTAGATTCACCCCTCCACTTT; clone size: once; D gene: NA; J gene: TRBJ1-6; V gene: TRBV2
CDR3 protein: CASSPQQGPYIYGYTF; CDR3 DNA: TGTGCCAGCAGCCCGCAACAGGGGCCCTACATCTATGGCTACACCTTC; clone size: NA; D gene: TRBD1; J gene: TRBJ1-2; V gene: TRBV5-6
CDR3 protein: CASSSFGNTEAFF; CDR3 DNA: TGTGCCAGCAGTTCTTTTGGGAACACTGAAGCTTTCTTT; clone size: few; D gene: NA; J gene: TRBJ1-1; V gene: TRBV27
CDR3 protein: CASSTPRGDTEAFF; CDR3 DNA: TGTGCCAGCAGTACCCCGAGGGGAGACACTGAAGCTTTCTTT; clone size: NA; D gene: NA; J gene: TRBJ1-1; V gene: TRBV6-5
CDR3 protein: CASSDSDRPGDTQYF; CDR3 DNA: TGTGCCAGCAGTGACTCAGACAGGCCAGGAGATACGCAGTATTTT; clone size: NA; D gene: NA; J gene: TRBJ2-3; V gene: TRBV6-4
CDR3 protein: CASSPRTGVDGYTF; CDR3 DNA: TGTGCCAGCAGCCCTCGGACAGGGGTCGATGGCTACACCTTC; clone size: few; D gene: TRBD1; J gene: TRBJ1-2; V gene: TRBV9
CDR3 protein: CASSLSLFREKGDGYTF; CDR3 DNA: TGTGCCAGCAGCCTCAGTCTATTCAGGGAGAAGGGAGATGGCTACACCTTC; clone size: NA; D gene: NA; J gene: TRBJ1-2; V gene: TRBV7-8
CDR3 protein: CSVEGWGASETQYF; CDR3 DNA: TGCAGCGTTGAAGGATGGGGGGCTTCGGAGACCCAGTACTTC; clone size: NA; D gene: NA; J gene: TRBJ2-5; V gene: TRBV29-1
CDR3 protein: CASSVSGTGDYGYTF; CDR3 DNA: TGCGCCAGCAGCGTATCCGGGACAGGGGACTATGGCTACACCTTC; clone size: few; D gene: TRBD1; J gene: TRBJ1-2; V gene: TRBV5-1
CDR3 protein: CASPIPLPGANVLTF; CDR3 DNA: TGTGCCAGCCCCATTCCCCTCCCTGGGGCCAACGTCCTGACTTTC; clone size: few; D gene: NA; J gene: TRBJ2-6; V gene: TRBV7-2
CDR3 protein: CASSSTQNSPLHF; CDR3 DNA: TGTGCCAGCAGCAGCACACAGAATTCACCCCTCCACTTT; clone size: NA; D gene: NA; J gene: TRBJ1-6; V gene: TRBV7-6
CDR3 protein: CASSIINYGYTF; CDR3 DNA: TGTGCCAGTAGTATCATCAATTATGGCTACACCTTC; clone size: NA; D gene: NA; J gene: TRBJ1-2; V gene: TRBV19
CDR3 protein: CSATGGGF; CDR3 DNA: TGCAGCGCAACAGGGGGGGGCTTC; clone size: few; D gene: TRBD1; J gene: TRBJ1-2; V gene: TRBV29-1
CDR3 protein: CASSGPSSGGEAFF; CDR3 DNA: TGTGCCAGCAGCGGGCCGTCGAGCGGTGGTGAAGCTTTCTTT; clone size: NA; D gene: NA; J gene: TRBJ1-1; V gene: TRBV25-1
CDR3 protein: CASSARRQGGYEQYF; CDR3 DNA: TGTGCCAGCAGCGCACGAAGACAGGGTGGCTACGAGCAGTACTTC; clone size: NA; D gene: TRBD1; J gene: TRBJ2-7; V gene: TRBV5-6
CDR3 protein: CASSQRGKGPSPLHF; CDR3 DNA: TGCGCCAGCAGCCAAAGGGGAAAAGGGCCCTCGCCCCTCCACTTT; clone size: few; D gene: NA; J gene: TRBJ1-6; V gene: TRBV4-1